Sequencing of this T cell receptor beta chain was carried out in a study of control samples from healthy donors and cancer patients. V gave up 8 bases and J gave up 1 base; unmatched junction bases: 9. From germline, CDR1 is SNHLY and CDR2 FYNNEI. The CDR3 covers 16 residues. Using immunoSEQ multiplex PCR, the repertoire was profiled, and TCRdb retains in-frame clones only, with some absent. The data hold about 150,000 clones, with about 93% observed a single time. This sequence was found in a man in his fifties in good health. The sample comprised blood. V and J are TRBV2 and TRBJ2-2; TRBD1 aligns across 8 bases. CDR3 protein: CASLREDRVNTGELFF. CDR3 bases: TGTGCCAGCTTAAGGGAGGACAGGGTGAACACCGGGGAGCTGTTTTTT.